This is a list of T cell receptor beta chains from one sample in a study of regulatory T cells in long-lasting Graves disease. TCRdb itself ran the multiplex PCR reads through MiXCR, one entry per CDR3 protein. The data show under 700,000 distinct CDR3 sequences, about 16% seen once. In addition, the sample was reused for a study of T cells in Graves' hyperthyroidism and ophthalmopathy.

The sample in question was peripheral blood mononuclear cells (PBMCs), obtained at new diagnosis, from a patient treated with antithyroid drugs. These receptors were obtained from a woman aged 35-65 years with Graves disease. Each CDR3 is given with its conserved first and last residue. D genes are given only for firm matches. The size of a clone is reported for some rows only, either as once, few or many, or as a class for expanded clones.

cdr3_nt cdr3_aa v_call d_call clone_size j_call cdr3_length
TGTGCCAGCAGTTTACTGGGATACTCTGGGGCCAACGTCCTGACTTTC CASSLLGYSGANVLTF TRBV12-3/TRBV12-4 NA few TRBJ2-6 16
TGCGCCAGCAGCCAAGGGCGCCTAAGCTCCTACAATGAGCAGTTCTTC CASSQGRLSSYNEQFF TRBV4-1 NA NA TRBJ2-1 16
TGTGCCAGCAGTTGGACAGGGGAGGGTGGCTACACCTTC CASSWTGEGGYTF TRBV6-5 TRBD1 many TRBJ1-2 13
TGTGCCAGCAGCTTTGACGGACGACCAAACTATGGCTACACCTTC CASSFDGRPNYGYTF TRBV5-4 NA NA TRBJ1-2 15
TGTGCCAGCAGTGAATGGCAGGGGAATCGGCCCCAGCATTTT CASSEWQGNRPQHF TRBV2 NA few TRBJ1-5 14
TGTGCCAGCAGCTTGTCGGGAATCCCCTTTGAGGGATACACAGATACGCAGTATTTT CASSLSGIPFEGYTDTQYF TRBV5-6 NA many TRBJ2-3 19
TGCGCCAGCAGCCAAACGCTGGGCGGGGGGGCCAATGAGCAGTTCTTC CASSQTLGGGANEQFF TRBV4-1 TRBD2 NA TRBJ2-1 16
TGCAGTGCTACCGGGACATTGAACACTGAAGCTTTCTTT CSATGTLNTEAFF TRBV20-1 NA many TRBJ1-1 13
TGCGCCAGCAGGACCGGGACAGGGGGCATGAACACTGAAGCTTTCTTT CASRTGTGGMNTEAFF TRBV5-1 TRBD1 few TRBJ1-1 16
TGCGCCAGCAGCCAAGTTCAGGGAGACCATCAGCCCCAGCATTTT CASSQVQGDHQPQHF TRBV4-1 NA NA TRBJ1-5 15
TGCAGCGTTGAAGGACTAGCGGGGAAAGGGGGTGCAGATACGCAGTATTTT CSVEGLAGKGGADTQYF TRBV29-1 TRBD2 NA TRBJ2-3 17
TGTGCCATCAGTGATGTACGGCGAGAGCAGTTCTTC CAISDVRREQFF TRBV10-3 NA many TRBJ2-1 12
TGCCGTGGAGGGCGGTGCGACGATACGCAGTATTTT CRGGRCDDTQYF TRBV20-1 NA NA TRBJ2-3 12
TGTGCCAGCAGTTTTGGCGCAGGTCTGGCGTCGCCCCAGCATTTT CASSFGAGLASPQHF TRBV27 NA few TRBJ1-5 15
TGCGCCAGCAGCTTGGAGCCCGCGGGGGCGGGGAATGAGCAGTTCTTC CASSLEPAGAGNEQFF TRBV5-1 NA NA TRBJ2-1 16